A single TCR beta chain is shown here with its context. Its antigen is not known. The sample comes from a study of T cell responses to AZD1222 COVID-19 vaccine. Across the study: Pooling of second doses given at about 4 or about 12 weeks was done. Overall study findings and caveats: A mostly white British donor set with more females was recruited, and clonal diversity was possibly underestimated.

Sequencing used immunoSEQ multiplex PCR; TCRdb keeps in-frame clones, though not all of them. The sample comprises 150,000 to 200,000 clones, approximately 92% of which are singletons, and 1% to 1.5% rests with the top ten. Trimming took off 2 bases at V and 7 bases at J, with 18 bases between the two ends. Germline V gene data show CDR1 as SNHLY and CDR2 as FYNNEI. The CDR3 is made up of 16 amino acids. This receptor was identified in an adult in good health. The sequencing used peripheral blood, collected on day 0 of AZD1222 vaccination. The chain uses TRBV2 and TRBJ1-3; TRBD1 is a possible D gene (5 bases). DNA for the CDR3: TGTGCCAGCAGTGAACAGGTTACAGGCCCCTGGAACACCATATATTTT. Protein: CASSEQVTGPWNTIYF.